The source of this TCR beta chain is a study of beta chain features in type 1 diabetes. About the study: What patients shared with healthy donors was a similar profile of age, gender and cell yields.

This clone was found a few times. The ends were cut back, 0 bases at V and 4 bases at J, with 7 bases in the middle. The CDR3 covers 14 residues. The germline V gene has CDR1 MNHEY and CDR2 SVGAGI. Every donor provided one heparinised blood draw, which averaged roughly 120 mL. TCRB transcripts that were expressed got sequenced, as all of the isolated RNA had been reverse transcribed. This table comes from immunoSEQ multiplex PCR, and its TCRdb copy is limited to in-frame clones, with some not included. This sample has 300,000 to 350,000 clones, with approximately 8.2% found just once. V is TRBV6-5 and J is TRBJ1-5; D not resolved. The sequencing sample was made of central memory CD4+ T cells from blood. The TCR sequence derives from a woman younger than 30 in good health. The CDR3 nucleotides read TGTGCCAGCAGTTACTCCCCATTTAATCAGCCCCAGCATTTT. This translates into CASSYSPFNQPQHF.